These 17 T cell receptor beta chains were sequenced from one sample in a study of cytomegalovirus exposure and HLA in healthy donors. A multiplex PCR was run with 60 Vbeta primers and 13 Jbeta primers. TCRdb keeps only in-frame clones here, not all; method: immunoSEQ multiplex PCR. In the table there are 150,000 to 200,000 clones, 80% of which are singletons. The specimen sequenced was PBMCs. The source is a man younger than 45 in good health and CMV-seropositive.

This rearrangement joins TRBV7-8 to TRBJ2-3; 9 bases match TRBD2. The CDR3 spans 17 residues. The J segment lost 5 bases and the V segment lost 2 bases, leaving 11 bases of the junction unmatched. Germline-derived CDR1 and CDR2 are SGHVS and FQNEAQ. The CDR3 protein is CASSLLRLAGGQDTQYF. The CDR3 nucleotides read TGTGCCAGCAGCTTATTGAGGTTGGCGGGAGGGCAAGATACGCAGTATTTT.

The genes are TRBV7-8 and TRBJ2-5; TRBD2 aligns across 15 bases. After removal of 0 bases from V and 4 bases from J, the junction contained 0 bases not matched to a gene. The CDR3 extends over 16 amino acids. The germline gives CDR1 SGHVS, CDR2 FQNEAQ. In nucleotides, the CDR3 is TGTGCCAGCAGCTTAGCGGGACTAGCGGGAGGAGAGACCCAGTACTTC. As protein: CASSLAGLAGGETQYF.

CDR3 protein: CASQESDSPYNEQFF. As DNA, the CDR3 is TGTGCCAGCCAGGAATCCGACAGTCCCTACAATGAGCAGTTCTTC. This chain connects TRBV6-1 to TRBJ2-1; D may be TRBD1 (5 bases). Germline CDR1 and CDR2: MNHNS and SASEGT. Trimming cost V 8 bases and J 2 bases, with 16 bases left between them. This CDR3 comprises 15 residues.

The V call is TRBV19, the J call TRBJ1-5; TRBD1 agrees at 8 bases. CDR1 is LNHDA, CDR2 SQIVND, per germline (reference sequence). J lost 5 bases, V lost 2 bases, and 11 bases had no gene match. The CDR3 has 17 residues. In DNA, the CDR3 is TGTGCCAGTAGTATACCCACGGGGCAGGGGGCTGATCAGCCCCAGCATTTT. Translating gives CASSIPTGQGADQPQHF.

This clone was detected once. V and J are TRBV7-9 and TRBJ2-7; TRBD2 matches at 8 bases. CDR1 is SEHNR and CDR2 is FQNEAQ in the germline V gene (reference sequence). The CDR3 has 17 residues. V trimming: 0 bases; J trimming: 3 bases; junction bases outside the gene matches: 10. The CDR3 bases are TGTGCCAGCAGCTTAGCGGAGTCGGGCGGGGGGAGCTACGAGCAGTACTTC. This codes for CASSLAESGGGSYEQYF.

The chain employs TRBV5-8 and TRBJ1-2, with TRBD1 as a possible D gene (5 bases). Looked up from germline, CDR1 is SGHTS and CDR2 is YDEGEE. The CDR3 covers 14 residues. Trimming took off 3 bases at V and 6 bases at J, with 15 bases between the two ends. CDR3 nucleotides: TGTGCCAGCAGCTCCCCCTCGCAGGGTAATGGCTACACCTTC. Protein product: CASSSPSQGNGYTF.

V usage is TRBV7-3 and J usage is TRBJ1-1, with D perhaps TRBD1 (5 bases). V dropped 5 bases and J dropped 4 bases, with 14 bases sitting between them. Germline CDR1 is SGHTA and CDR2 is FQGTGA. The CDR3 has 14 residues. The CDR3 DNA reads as TGTGCCAGCAGCGCCGACAGAGTGAGCACTGAAGCTTTCTTT. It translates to CASSADRVSTEAFF. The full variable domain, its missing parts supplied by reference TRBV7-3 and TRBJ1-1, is GAGVSQTPSNKVTEKGKYVELRCDPISGHTALYWYRQSLGQGPEFLIYFQGTGAADDSGLPNDRFFAVRPEGSVSTLKIQRTERGDSAVYLCASSADRVSTEAFFGQGTRLTVV.

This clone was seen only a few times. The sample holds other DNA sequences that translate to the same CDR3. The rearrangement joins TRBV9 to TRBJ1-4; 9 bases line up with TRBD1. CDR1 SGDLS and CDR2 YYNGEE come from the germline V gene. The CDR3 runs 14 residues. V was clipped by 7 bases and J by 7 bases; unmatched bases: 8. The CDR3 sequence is CASSTGTGSEKLFF. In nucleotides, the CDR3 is TGTGCCAGCTCCACCGGGACAGGGAGTGAAAAACTGTTTTTT.

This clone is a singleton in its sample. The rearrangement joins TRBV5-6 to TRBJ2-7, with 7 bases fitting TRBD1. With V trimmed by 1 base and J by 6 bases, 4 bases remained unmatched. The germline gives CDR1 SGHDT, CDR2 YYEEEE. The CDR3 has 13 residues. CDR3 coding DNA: TGTGCCAGCAGCTTGTTCGGGACAGCCGAGCAGTACTTC. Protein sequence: CASSLFGTAEQYF.

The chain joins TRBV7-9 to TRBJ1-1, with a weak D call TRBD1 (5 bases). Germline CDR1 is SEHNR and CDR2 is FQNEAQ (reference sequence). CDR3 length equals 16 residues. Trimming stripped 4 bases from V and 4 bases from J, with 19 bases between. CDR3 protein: CASSSTRSGGGTEAFF. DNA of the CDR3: TGTGCCAGCAGCTCCACCCGCTCAGGCGGGGGCACTGAAGCTTTCTTT.

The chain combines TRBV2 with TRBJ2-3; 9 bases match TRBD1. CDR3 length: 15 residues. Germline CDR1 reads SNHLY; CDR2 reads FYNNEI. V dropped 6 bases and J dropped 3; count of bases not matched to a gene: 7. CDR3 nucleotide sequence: TGTGCCAGCAGCCCCGGGACAGGGTCAACAGATACGCAGTATTTT. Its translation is CASSPGTGSTDTQYF.

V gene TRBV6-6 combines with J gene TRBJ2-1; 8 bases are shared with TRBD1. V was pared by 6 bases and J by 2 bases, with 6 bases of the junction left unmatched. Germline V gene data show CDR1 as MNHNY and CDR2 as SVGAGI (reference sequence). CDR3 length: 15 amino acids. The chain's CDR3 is CASRKTGVAYNEQFF. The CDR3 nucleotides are TGTGCCAGCAGAAAGACAGGGGTGGCCTACAATGAGCAGTTCTTC.

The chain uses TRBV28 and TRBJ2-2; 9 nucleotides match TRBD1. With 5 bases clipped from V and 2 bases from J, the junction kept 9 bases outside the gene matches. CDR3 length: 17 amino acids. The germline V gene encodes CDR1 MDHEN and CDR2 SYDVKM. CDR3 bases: TGTGCCAGCAGTGCCACCCGGGACAGGGTAAACACCGGGGAGCTGTTTTTT. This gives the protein CASSATRDRVNTGELFF.

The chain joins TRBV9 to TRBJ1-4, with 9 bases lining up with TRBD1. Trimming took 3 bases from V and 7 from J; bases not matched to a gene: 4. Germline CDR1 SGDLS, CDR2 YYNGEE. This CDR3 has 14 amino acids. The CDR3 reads CASSAWDRVEKLFF. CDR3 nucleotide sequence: TGTGCCAGCAGCGCGTGGGACAGGGTTGAAAAACTGTTTTTT.

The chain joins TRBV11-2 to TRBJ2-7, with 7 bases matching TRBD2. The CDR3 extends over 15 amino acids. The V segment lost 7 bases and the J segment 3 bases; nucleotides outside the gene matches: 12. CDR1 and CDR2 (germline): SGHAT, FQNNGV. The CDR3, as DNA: TGTGCCAGCACCCTCACTAGCGCTGCATACTACGAGCAGTACTTC. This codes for CASTLTSAAYYEQYF. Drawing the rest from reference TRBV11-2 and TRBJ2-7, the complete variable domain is EAGVAQSPRYKIIEKRQSVAFWCNPISGHATLYWYQQILGQGPKLLIQFQNNGVVDDSQLPKDRFSAERLKGVDSTLKIQPAKLEDSAVYLCASTLTSAAYYEQYFGPGTRLTVT.

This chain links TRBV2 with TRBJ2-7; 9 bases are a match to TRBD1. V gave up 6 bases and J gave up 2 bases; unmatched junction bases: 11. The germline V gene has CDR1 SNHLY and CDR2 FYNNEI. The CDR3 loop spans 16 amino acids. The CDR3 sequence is CASRPPRQGGTYEQYF. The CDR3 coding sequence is TGTGCCAGCAGGCCTCCTCGACAGGGGGGTACCTACGAGCAGTACTTC.

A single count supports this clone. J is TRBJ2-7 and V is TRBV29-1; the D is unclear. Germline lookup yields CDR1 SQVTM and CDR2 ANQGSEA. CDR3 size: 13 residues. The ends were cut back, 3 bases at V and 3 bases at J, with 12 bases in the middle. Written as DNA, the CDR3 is TGCAGCGTTGACGACCGAGGCGGCTACGAGCAGTACTTC. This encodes CSVDDRGGYEQYF.